The entry below describes one T cell receptor beta chain. Its cognate antigen has yet to be identified. Per-base quality was not reported, and no clone a single base away is much larger than it. This record comes from a study of cytomegalovirus exposure and HLA in healthy donors (dated by TCRdb to about 2017). Some background on the complete study: An earlier analysis of some 550 of the donors reported 250 to 300 Gb of sequence data and some 120 million unique TCR beta sequences from 150 million to 200 million T cells. An early release covering roughly 640 HLA-typed donors comprised approximately 300 gigabases of sequencing data and roughly 86 million unique TCR sequences. The genetic ancestry cluster associated with self-reported Caucasian donors included 81% of the roughly 360 genotyped donors. The study aimed to test whether cataloging public T cell receptors could reveal signatures of past pathogen exposure. Using immunosequencing, the study profiled T cell repertoires from fewer than 850 subjects and related those repertoires to cytomegalovirus serostatus. Besides the first cohort of under 700 subjects, a separate validation cohort made up of 90 to 150 different subjects was used. High-throughput TCR immunosequencing, statistical association of individual TCRs with disease status, and machine learning were combined to predict cytomegalovirus infection status. To study patterns of TCR occurrence, a later analysis re-analyzed previously published TCR beta repertoires from several hundred donors and added high-resolution HLA genotyping. Rather than using new phenotypic data, the later analysis identified candidate immune exposures from TCR beta sequences and from how often those sequences occurred across donors. An earlier analysis of some 500 of the donors used high-throughput TCR beta sequencing to judge whether each TCR beta V gene segment behaved as functional or pseudogenic. Donor age, sex, ethnicity and CMV serostatus were compiled alongside the repertoire data. A later genetic analysis used genome-wide SNP genotypes for about three fifths of the 666 donors, treating that subset as a discovery cohort. All discovery cohort repertoires had been generated on a single sequencing platform. Class I and class II HLA loci were covered by the typing at four-digit resolution. Typing coverage varied by locus: roughly 629-630 donors for A, B, C, DRB1 and DQB1; approximately 560 for DQA1; some 610 for DPA1; under 490 for DPB1. Roughly 5 DR-DQ haplotypes were handled as single units for association and clustering, since linkage in the cohort was strong. On average, around 200,000 unique TCR beta nucleotide sequences were sequenced per donor among about 400 genotyped donors of the cohort, with roughly 18% of those sequences being non-productive. What the work shows at the level of the full study, not this receptor alone: In a later analysis, HLA-associated TCR beta chains showed more clonal expansion and lower generation probabilities than non-associated chains that were equally common. A total of about 180 TCR beta chains were listed by the study as associated with cytomegalovirus. Linkage disequilibrium might explain the correlated functional status among segregating V segments, but an unknown experimental factor could not be ruled out. According to a later genetic analysis, donors in an Asian-associated ancestry cluster had fewer N-insertions in productive TCRs than the roughly 660-donor mean. In a later analysis, most CMV-associated TCR beta chains were found to appear HLA-restricted, with HLA associations seemingly driven largely by CMV exposure. Because HLA typing was missing for some donors at each locus, association tests included only the typed subset. Most TCR sequences were seen in very few donors, while some public TCRs were found in many individuals. An earlier analysis of approximately 570 of the donors showed that most TCR beta V segments appeared in productive rearrangements either about 87% or about 30% of the time, which broadly matched IMGT annotations. Immune exposure information for the cohort was limited to CMV serostatus. In this cohort, only TCR beta chains were sequenced, and detectable features were limited by the absence of alpha or paired-chain data. Approximately 18 rarely observed V segments, including chromosome 9 orphons, were excluded from the earlier analysis of just under 600 of the donors because counts were too low. The classifier was reported to diagnose cytomegalovirus status with high specificity and sensitivity in both the original cohort and the validation cohort. Roughly uniform sequencing depth across donors was assumed in presence/absence analyses, although this assumption may not hold. A cluster of highly shared sequence variants was judged likely to be a technical artifact of the sequencing pipeline. At a false discovery rate of 0.05, a later analysis linked around 17,000 TCR beta sequences to specific HLA alleles. V-gene and J-gene trimming of TCR beta chains was associated with a missense DCLRE1C variant in a later genetic analysis, and the association was replicated in an independent cohort. The authors suggested that the approach could potentially be generalized to other disease states and immunological phenotypes. In a later analysis, the rate of TCR association differed among HLA loci, with DRB1 alleles having the most associated TCRs and HLA-C alleles having the fewest. Because the 87-base-pair reads could not distinguish some IMGT-functional V segments, including TRBV6-2 and TRBV6-3, those segments were excluded. Strong co-occurrence of HLA alleles, especially DR and DQ, made assigning TCR associations to individual alleles difficult. A further reported finding was that TCR beta sequences accurately predicted the HLA-A and HLA-B alleles for most subjects in the first cohort. In a later analysis, several top co-occurrence clusters were reported to appear linked to parvovirus B19, influenza, CMV and Epstein-Barr virus. A few of the identified cytomegalovirus-associated TCR beta chains were confirmed in vitro to be specific for cytomegalovirus antigens.

The library was prepared using the immunoSEQ multiplex PCR assay. For the multiplex PCR, a mixture combining 60 forward primers for TCR Vbeta segments and 13 reverse primers for TCR Jbeta segments was used. A multiplex PCR assay on genomic DNA amplified the CDR3 region of rearranged TCR beta genes. Amplified TCR beta libraries were sequenced as 87-base-pair reads on the Illumina HiSeq System. The original pipeline was this. A later analysis tallied around 80 million unique TCR beta chains across the 666 repertoires, and around 12 million of those chains were shared by two or more donors. Raw reads were error-corrected and collapsed into unique sequences with a nearest-neighbor algorithm that merged closely related sequences to remove PCR and sequencing errors. To assign V, D and J gene segments, CDR3 sequences were aligned to IMGT reference sequences. For a sequence to be retained, a match of at least six nucleotides was required to both a V gene segment and a J gene segment. A rearrangement counted as productive if the CDR3 had no stop codons and remained in frame with V and J, and every other rearrangement counted as non-productive. Following IMGT convention, CDR3 was defined as the stretch from the second conserved V-encoded cysteine up to the conserved J-encoded phenylalanine. The earlier analysis of fewer than 750 of the donors excluded sequences that lacked an unambiguous match to a single V gene segment. An earlier analysis of roughly 590 of the donors called V segments functional above 56.7% productive rearrangements and segregating when the between-donor standard deviation exceeded 5%. A statistical classification framework was built for diagnosing cytomegalovirus status from the catalog of TCR beta chain sequences. V and J gene assignment, in a later analysis, came from comparing TCR nucleotide sequences with IMGT/GENE-DB human TR gene sequences. A later analysis assigned CDR3 sequences and most-parsimonious VDJ recombination scenarios with the TCRdist pipeline. A later analysis defined each TCR beta chain by its CDR3 amino acid sequence plus V-gene family, and excluded reads lacking a unique V-gene family. In a later analysis, 500 to 650 highly shared, low-generation-probability nucleotide sequences were removed to address suspected cross-contamination and a sequencing artifact. A later analysis calculated a clonal expansion index for each public chain from normalized within-repertoire ranks of inferred template counts. Generation probabilities in a later analysis came from a VDJ recombination model fitted to out-of-frame rearrangements, and those results were checked against IGoR. A later analysis scored TCR-TCR, TCR-HLA and TCR-CMV co-occurrence with hypergeometric tests, applying a repertoire-size bias correction to TCR pairs. False discovery rates were estimated in a later analysis by permuting HLA or CMV assignments 20 times. A later analysis grouped co-occurring TCRs with DBSCAN, adding TCRdist sequence similarity when clustering within HLA-allele-positive subsets. Repertoires with fewer than 30,000 or more than 120,000 public chains, plus five repertoires with anomalous nucleotide sharing, were excluded from co-occurrence clustering. The source is immuneACCESS, and TCRdb retained only in-frame sequences with V and J called. Part of the clones is not carried over; for the studies checked, unresolved V genes explain less than half of this, and the remainder is unexplained. The DNA gave D and trimming, while V, J and clone size come from that table. For this sample the table gives some 120,000 clones, of which around four fifths were detected only once. The ten most abundant clones make up around 4.5% of the sample.

The cohort consisted of 650 to 850 healthy bone marrow donors. At the time of sampling, every cohort member was nominally healthy, though immune exposures that went unrecorded were likely present. The donor tested CMV seronegative and was one of the 352 seronegative cohort members. Each donor provided a peripheral blood sample, and peripheral blood mononuclear cells were used for TCR beta sequencing. The Qiagen DNeasy Blood Extraction Kit was used to extract genomic DNA from the blood cell samples. Looking up the germline V gene yields CDR1 LGHNA and CDR2 YSLEER. The CDR3 runs 15 residues from the cysteine to the phenylalanine. This entry keeps only the CDR3 DNA: 45 bases, framed from base 1. Relative to germline, V is missing 4 bases and J is missing 7 bases, with 9 bases of the junction outside any gene match.

The chain is encoded by TRBV4-3 joined to TRBJ2-1, with 8 bases matching TRBD2. The sample was PBMCs. The origin of this receptor is a woman between 40 and 55 years old in good health and CMV-seronegative. The CDR3 sequence is CASSRPGLEGNEQFF. The sequenced DNA is TGCGCCAGCAGCCGACCGGGACTAGAGGGTAATGAGCAGTTCTTC.